These 9 T cell receptor delta chains were all obtained from the same sample, sequenced in a study of gamma-delta T cells after stem cell transplantation. TCRdb re-identified clones in the RT-PCR reads via CATT. The sample shows about 3,200 delta-chain clones, around 1.7% of them seen only once. Sequencing was done on a sample of gamma-delta T cells. The receptors here all came from a human donor. It is not recorded whose cells these are; they may come from a transplant donor.

This clone was recorded a few times. A far larger clone is just one base off, so this is likely a read error. This specimen includes other DNA sequences encoding the same CDR3. This chain connects TRDV2 to TRDJ1, with TRDD3 matching 13 bases. The germline CDR1 and CDR2 sequences are GEAIGNYY and EKD. This CDR3 region has 16 residues. This chain's CDR3 is CACDILLGDTADKLIF. The CDR3 DNA reads TGTGCCTGTGACATTCTACTGGGGGATACGGCCGATAAACTCATATTT.

Comment on this clone: The amino acid sequence in TCRdb belongs to a much larger clone and departs from this DNA's translation at residue 9, likely a sequencing read error; the sequence shown is translated from the DNA. This sequence joins TRDV2 and TRDJ1, with 7 nucleotides matching TRDD3. After removal of 4 bases from V and 5 bases from J, the junction contained 12 bases not matched to a gene. The CDR3 extends over 15 amino acids. Per germline, CDR1 GEAIGNYY and CDR2 EKD. CDR3 DNA: TGTGCCTGTGATCCCCTACTGGGGAACCGGGATAAACTCATCTTT. It is translated as CACDPLLGNRDKLIF.

In the case of this clone: The protein TCRdb gives is from a much larger clone and does not agree with this DNA's translation at residue 18, likely a read error; the protein shown here comes from the DNA. V and J are TRDV2 and TRDJ1; 10 bases fit TRDD3. In germline, CDR1 is GEAIGNYY, CDR2 EKD. There are 20 residues in the CDR3. CDR3 residues: CACDTVYGGDTRGATDKIIF. The CDR3 DNA reads TGTGCCTGTGACACGGTCTATGGGGGGGATACGCGGGGGGCCACCGATAAAATCATCTTT.

Within the sample, this clone is large. Distinct nucleotide sequences in the sample also encode this CDR3. The rearrangement links TRDV2 to TRDJ1; D is undetermined. V was cut by 1 base and J by 1 base, with 9 bases left in between. CDR1 is GEAIGNYY, CDR2 EKD, per germline. This CDR3 has 14 residues. CDR3 coding DNA: TGTGCCTGTGACACACTTGAGAGCACCGATAAACTCATCTTT. Protein: CACDTLESTDKLIF.

Details on this clone: The protein given by TCRdb reflects a much larger clone and differs at residue 11 from this DNA's translation, likely from a read error; the protein shown is the DNA's translation. This chain joins TRDV2 and TRDJ1, with D possibly being TRDD3 (5 bases). The CDR3 is made up of 17 amino acids. Germline V gives CDR1 GEAIGNYY, CDR2 EKD. V was clipped by 0 bases and J by 0 bases, with 16 bases between them. This CDR3 reads CACDTVGVGLDTDKLIF. The CDR3 DNA is TGTGCCTGTGACACCGTTGGGGTCGGATTAGACACCGATAAACTCATCTTT.

With respect to this clone: The TCRdb record carries a much larger clone's protein, which differs from this DNA's translation at residue 24; a read error is the likely cause, and the protein listed here is the DNA translation. V gene TRDV2 combines with J gene TRDJ1, with 11 bases that match TRDD3. This CDR3 contains 25 residues. Germline values: CDR1 GEAIGNYY, CDR2 EKD. CDR3 loop: CACDTLNPPILGDKGPDRMTDKLTF. CDR3 bases: TGTGCCTGTGACACCTTAAATCCTCCCATACTGGGGGATAAGGGACCAGACCGTATGACCGATAAACTCACCTTT.

Notes on this clone: Given a far larger clone just one base away, this is likely a sequencing read error. Other DNA sequences from this sample encode an identical CDR3 as well. The chain employs TRDV2 and TRDJ3; D possibly corresponds to TRDD3 (5 bases). CDR3 length equals 18 residues. Germline CDR1 and CDR2: GEAIGNYY and EKD. With 0 bases removed from V and 0 bases from J, the gap between germline ends came to 11 bases. This CDR3 is CACDTAGLGSWDTRQMFF. For the CDR3, the DNA is TGTGCCTGTGACACCGCTGGGCTGGGCTCCTGGGACACCCGACAGATGTTTTTC.

Worth noting for this clone: A much larger clone is a single base away; this may be a read error. At the DNA level, this CDR3 is encoded by other sequences in the same sample as well. The V call is TRDV2, the J call TRDJ1, with a weak D call TRDD3 (5 bases). Trimming took off 0 bases at V and 1 base at J, with 14 bases between the two ends. CDR3 length: 16 amino acids. Germline CDR1 is GEAIGNYY and CDR2 is EKD. This CDR3 is CACDTLTGGFTDKLIF. The CDR3 DNA reads TGTGCCTGTGACACCCTAACTGGAGGTTTCACCGATAAACTCATCTTT.

Points on this clone: The protein that TCRdb holds for this DNA derives from a much larger clone and differs from the translated DNA at residue 8, which likely indicates a read error; the protein shown here is translated from the DNA. V gene TRDV2 combines with J gene TRDJ1, with 11 nucleotides matching TRDD3. V lost 0 bases, J lost 0 bases, and 8 bases stayed unmatched. Per the germline V gene, CDR1 is GEAIGNYY and CDR2 is EKD. The CDR3 is made up of 18 amino acids. CDR3: CACDTVSIGGYDTDKLIF. In nucleotides, the CDR3 is TGTGCCTGTGACACCGTTTCGATTGGGGGATACGACACCGATAAACTCATCTTT.